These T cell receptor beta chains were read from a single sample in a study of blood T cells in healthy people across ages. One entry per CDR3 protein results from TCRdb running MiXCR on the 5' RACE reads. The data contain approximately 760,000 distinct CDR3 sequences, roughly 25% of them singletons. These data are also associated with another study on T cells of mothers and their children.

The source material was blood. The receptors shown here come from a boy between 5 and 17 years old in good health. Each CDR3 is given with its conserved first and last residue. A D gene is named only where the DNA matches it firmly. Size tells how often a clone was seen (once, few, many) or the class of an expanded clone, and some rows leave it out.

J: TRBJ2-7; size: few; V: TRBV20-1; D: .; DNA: TGCAGTGCTAGAGGAGCGAATAGCTCCTACGAGCAGTACTTC; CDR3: CSARGANSSYEQYF
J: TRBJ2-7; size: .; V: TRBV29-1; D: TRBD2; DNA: TGCAGCGCATGGACTAGCGGGAAACCCGAGCAGTACTTC; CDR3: CSAWTSGKPEQYF
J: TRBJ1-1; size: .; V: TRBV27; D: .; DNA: TGTGCCAGCAGTTTAGGGCTGATGGGGAACACTGAAGCCTTCTTT; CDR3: CASSLGLMGNTEAFF
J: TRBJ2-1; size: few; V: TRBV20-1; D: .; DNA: TGCAGTGCTTCGCGCAATGAGCAGTTCTTC; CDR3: CSASRNEQFF
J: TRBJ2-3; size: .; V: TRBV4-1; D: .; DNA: TGCGCCAGCAGCCAAGAGAATTTGGATACGCAGTATTTT; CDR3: CASSQENLDTQYF
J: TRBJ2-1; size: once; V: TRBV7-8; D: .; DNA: TGTGCCAGCAGCCCCTCAGGAGCCCGTGGCAATGAGCAGTTCTTC; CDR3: CASSPSGARGNEQFF
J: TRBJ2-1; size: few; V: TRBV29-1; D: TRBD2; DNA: TGCAGCGTTGTACGGGAGGGCTTCTACAATGAGCAGTTCTTC; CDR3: CSVVREGFYNEQFF
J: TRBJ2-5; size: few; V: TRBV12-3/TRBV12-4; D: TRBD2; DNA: TGTGCCAGCAGTTTCGATAGCGGGAGAGGAGGAGAGACCCAGTACTTC; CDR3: CASSFDSGRGGETQYF
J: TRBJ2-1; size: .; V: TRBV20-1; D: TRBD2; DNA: TGCAGTGCTAGCCCAATGGGCGGGGGATACAACAATGAGCAGTTCTTC; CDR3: CSASPMGGGYNNEQFF
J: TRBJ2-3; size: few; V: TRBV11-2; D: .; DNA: TGTGCCAGCAGCTTCAACGGGGTTTCAGATACGCAGTATTTT; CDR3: CASSFNGVSDTQYF
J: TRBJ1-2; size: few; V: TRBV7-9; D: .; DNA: TGTGCCAGCAGCTTAGTTGTGGACACCGACTACTATGGCTACACCTTC; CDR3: CASSLVVDTDYYGYTF
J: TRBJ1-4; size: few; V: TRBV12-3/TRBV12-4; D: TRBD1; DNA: TGTGCCAGCAGCCGCGACAGGGGGCCGAATGAAAAACTGTTTTTT; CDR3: CASSRDRGPNEKLFF
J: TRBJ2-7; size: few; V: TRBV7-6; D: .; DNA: TGTGCCAGCAGCGCCGAAGGCTACGAGCAGTACTTC; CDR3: CASSAEGYEQYF
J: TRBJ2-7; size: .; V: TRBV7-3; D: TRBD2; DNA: TGTGCCGGCAGCCCTGCGGGGGACTACGAGCAGTACTTC; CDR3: CAGSPAGDYEQYF
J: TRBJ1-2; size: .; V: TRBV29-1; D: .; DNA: TGCAGCGTTGAAGAACAGTCACCCTATGGCTACACCTTC; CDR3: CSVEEQSPYGYTF
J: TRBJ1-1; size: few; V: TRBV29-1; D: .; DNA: TGCAGCGTTCTTCTAGGGGGGAACACTGAAGCTTTCTTT; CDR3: CSVLLGGNTEAFF
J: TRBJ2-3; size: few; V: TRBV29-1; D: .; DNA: TGCAGCGTTCTTGTAGGAGATACGCAGTATTTT; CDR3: CSVLVGDTQYF
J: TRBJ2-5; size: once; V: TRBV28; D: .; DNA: TGTGCCAGCAGTCAGCTGACCCCGGACCCCCAGTACTTC; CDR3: CASSQLTPDPQYF
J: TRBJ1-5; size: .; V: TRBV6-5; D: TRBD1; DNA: TGTGCCAGCAGTTACGCCAGGGGGAATGGACAGCCCCAGCATTTT; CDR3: CASSYARGNGQPQHF
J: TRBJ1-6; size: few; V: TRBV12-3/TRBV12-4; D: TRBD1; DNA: TGTGCCAGCAGGACAGGGGGCGATTCACCCCTCCACTTT; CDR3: CASRTGGDSPLHF
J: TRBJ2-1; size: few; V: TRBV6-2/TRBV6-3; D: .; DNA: TGTGCCAGCAGATACGGGACCCCTGGTGAGCAGTTCTTC; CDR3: CASRYGTPGEQFF
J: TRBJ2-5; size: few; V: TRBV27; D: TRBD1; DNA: TGTGCCAGCAGTTTAAAGGGTTGGGACAGGGTTCGGGAGCAGTACTTC; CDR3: CASSLKGWDRVREQYF
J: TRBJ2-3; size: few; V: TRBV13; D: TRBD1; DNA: TGTGCCAGCAGCTTAGGATACAGGGGAGACACAGATACGCAGTATTTT; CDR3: CASSLGYRGDTDTQYF
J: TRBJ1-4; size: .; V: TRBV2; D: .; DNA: TGTGCCAGCAGTGATGGAGAAAAACTGTTTTTT; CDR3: CASSDGEKLFF
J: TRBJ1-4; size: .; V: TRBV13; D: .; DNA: TGTGCCAGCAGGAGAGAGAATAAAAAACTGTTTTTT; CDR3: CASRRENKKLFF
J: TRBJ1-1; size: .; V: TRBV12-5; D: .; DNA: TGTGCTCCCAACGGGGGCAAAAAGATCGACACTGAAGCTTTCTTT; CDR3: CAPNGGKKIDTEAFF
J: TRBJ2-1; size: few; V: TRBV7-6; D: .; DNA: TGTGCCAGCAGCTTATATCTCCAAAATGAGCAGTTCTTC; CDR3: CASSLYLQNEQFF
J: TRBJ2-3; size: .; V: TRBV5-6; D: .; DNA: TGTGCCAGCAGCCCGCCTGGACCCGTAGATACGCAGTATTTT; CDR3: CASSPPGPVDTQYF
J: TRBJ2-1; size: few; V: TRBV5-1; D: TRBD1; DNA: TGCGCCAGCAGCTACGGGACAGGCCTCAATGAGCAGTTCTTC; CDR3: CASSYGTGLNEQFF
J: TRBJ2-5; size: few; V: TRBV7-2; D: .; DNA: TGTGCCAGCAGCTTAGGGGCGGGTGCAAGGGGAGAGACCCAGTACTTC; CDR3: CASSLGAGARGETQYF
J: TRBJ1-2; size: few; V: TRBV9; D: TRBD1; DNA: TGTGCCAGCAGCTCACGAGGACAGGGCGACTATGGCTACACCTTC; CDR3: CASSSRGQGDYGYTF
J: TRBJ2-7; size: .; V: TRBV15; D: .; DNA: TGTGCCACCAGCAGAGTCACCTCTGACTACGAGCAGTACTTC; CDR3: CATSRVTSDYEQYF
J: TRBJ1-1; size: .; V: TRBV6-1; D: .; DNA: TGTGCCAGCAGTGAAGCTAGGACGGAAGCTTTCTTT; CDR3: CASSEARTEAFF
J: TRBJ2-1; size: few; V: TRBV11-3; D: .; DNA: TGTGCCAGCAGCTTAGGTCTAGCCGGACAAAGAGTGGATGAGCAGTTCTTC; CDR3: CASSLGLAGQRVDEQFF
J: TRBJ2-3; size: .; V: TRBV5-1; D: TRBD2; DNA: TGCGCCAGCAGCTTGTCCCTAGCGGGAGGGCTCGATACGCAGTATTTT; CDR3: CASSLSLAGGLDTQYF
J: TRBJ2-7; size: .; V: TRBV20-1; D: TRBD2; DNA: TGCAGTGCTGCCCGGGAGGGCAACTCCTACGAGCAGTACTTC; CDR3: CSAAREGNSYEQYF
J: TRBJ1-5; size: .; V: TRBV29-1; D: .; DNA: TGCAGCGCCGTATATGGGTACGGGGGTCAGCCCCAGCATTTT; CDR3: CSAVYGYGGQPQHF
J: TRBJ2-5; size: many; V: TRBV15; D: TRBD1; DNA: TGTGCCCCGTTTTGGGACAGCCAAGAGACCCAGTACTTC; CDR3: CAPFWDSQETQYF
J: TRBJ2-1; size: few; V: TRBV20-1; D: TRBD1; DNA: TGCAGTGCCCTTGGACAGGGGGCGGGAAATGAGCAGTTCTTC; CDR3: CSALGQGAGNEQFF
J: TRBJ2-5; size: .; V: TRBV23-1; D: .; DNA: TGCGCCAGCGGGGTTGGGGAAGAGACCCAGTACTTC; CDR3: CASGVGEETQYF
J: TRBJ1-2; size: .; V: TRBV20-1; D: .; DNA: TGCAGTGCTAGACCTATTTACAACGAGGACGGCTACACCTTC; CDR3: CSARPIYNEDGYTF
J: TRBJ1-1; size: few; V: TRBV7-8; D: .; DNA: TGTGCCAGCAGCTTAGAAATCCAATTGAACACTGAAGCTTTCTTT; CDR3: CASSLEIQLNTEAFF
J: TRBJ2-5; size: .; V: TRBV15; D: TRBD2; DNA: TGTGCCACCAGCAGACTAGCGGATAAAGAGACCCAGTACTTC; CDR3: CATSRLADKETQYF
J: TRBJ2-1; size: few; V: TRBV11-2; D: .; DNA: TGTGCCAGCAGCTTAGTTTACCGGCTGGAGCAGTTCTTC; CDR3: CASSLVYRLEQFF
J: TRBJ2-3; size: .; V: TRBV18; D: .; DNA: TGTGCCAGCTCACCTGTTCGCACAGATACGCAGTATTTT; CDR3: CASSPVRTDTQYF
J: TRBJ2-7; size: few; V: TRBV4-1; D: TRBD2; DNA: TGCGCCAGCAGCCAAGTCCCGGGAGGGACCTACGAGCAGTACTTC; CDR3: CASSQVPGGTYEQYF
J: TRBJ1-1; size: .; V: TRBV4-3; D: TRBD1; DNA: TGCGCCAGCAGCCAAGGGACAGGGGGACCGAACACTGAAGCTTTCTTT; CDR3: CASSQGTGGPNTEAFF
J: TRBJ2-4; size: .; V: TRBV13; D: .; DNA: TGTGCCAGCAGCCCCAAGCCCACAAGTGCCAAAAACATTCAGTACTTC; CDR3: CASSPKPTSAKNIQYF